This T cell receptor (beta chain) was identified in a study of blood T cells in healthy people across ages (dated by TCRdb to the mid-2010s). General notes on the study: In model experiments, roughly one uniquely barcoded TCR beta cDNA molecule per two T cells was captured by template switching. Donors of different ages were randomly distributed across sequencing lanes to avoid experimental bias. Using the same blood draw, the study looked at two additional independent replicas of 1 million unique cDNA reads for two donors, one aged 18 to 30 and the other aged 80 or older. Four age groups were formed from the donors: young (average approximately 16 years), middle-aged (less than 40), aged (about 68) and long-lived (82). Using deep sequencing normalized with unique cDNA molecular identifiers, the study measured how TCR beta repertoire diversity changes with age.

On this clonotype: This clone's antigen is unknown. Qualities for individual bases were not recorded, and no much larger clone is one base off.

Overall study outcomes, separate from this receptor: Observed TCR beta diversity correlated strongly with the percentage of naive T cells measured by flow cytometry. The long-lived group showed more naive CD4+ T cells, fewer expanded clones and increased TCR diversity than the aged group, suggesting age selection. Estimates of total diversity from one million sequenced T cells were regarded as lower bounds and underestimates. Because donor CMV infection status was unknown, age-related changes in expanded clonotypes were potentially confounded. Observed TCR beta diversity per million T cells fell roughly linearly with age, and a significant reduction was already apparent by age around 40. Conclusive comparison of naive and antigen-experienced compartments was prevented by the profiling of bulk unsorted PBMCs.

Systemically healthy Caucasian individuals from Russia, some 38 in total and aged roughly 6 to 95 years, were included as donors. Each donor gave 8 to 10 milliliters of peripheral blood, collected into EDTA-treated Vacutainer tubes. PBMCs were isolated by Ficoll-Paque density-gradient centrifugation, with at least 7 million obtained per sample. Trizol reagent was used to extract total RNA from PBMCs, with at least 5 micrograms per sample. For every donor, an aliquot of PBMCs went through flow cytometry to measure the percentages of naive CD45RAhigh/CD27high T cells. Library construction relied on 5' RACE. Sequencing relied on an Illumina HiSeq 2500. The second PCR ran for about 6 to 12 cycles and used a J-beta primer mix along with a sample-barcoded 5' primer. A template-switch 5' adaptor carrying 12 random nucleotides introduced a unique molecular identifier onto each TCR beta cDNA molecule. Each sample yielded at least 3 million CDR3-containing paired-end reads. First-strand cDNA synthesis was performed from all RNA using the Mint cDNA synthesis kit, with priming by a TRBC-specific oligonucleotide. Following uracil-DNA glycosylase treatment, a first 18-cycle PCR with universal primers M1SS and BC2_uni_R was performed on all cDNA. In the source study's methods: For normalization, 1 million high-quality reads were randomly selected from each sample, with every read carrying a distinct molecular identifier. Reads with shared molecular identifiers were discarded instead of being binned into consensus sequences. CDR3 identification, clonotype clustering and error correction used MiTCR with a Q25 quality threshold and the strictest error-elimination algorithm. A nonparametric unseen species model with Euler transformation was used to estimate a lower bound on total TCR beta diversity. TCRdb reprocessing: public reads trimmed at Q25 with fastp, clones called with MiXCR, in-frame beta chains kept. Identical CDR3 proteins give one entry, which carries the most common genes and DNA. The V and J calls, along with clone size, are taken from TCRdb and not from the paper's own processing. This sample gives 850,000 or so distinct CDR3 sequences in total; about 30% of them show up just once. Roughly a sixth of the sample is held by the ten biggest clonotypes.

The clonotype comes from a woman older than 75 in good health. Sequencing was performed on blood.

The bases read TGTGCCAGCAGTTACTCCTATGGGGGACAGGCGAGCTATGGCTACACCTTC. The resulting protein is CASSYSYGGQASYGYTF. Recombination connected TRBV6-6 to TRBJ1-2; TRBD1 aligns with 8 central bases. CDR1 and CDR2, per the germline V gene (reference sequence), are MNHNY and SVGAGI. Including cysteine and phenylalanine, the CDR3 has 17 amino acids. CDR3 DNA only is kept here, 51 bases in frame from base 1. Here V drops 0 bases and J drops 4 bases, and the junction holds 10 bases not matched to any gene.